These T cell receptor beta chains were read from a single sample in a study of blood T cell repertoires in COVID-19. The assay was immunoSEQ multiplex PCR, and TCRdb's table has in-frame clones only and misses some. The table shows 300,000 to 450,000 clones, with roughly 87% occurring only once. Sequencing was done on a sample of peripheral blood. The receptors here all came from a woman aged 60-75 years with COVID-19, enrolled during active disease. The conserved cysteine and the conserved F or W are not part of the CDR3 here. Rows give clone size only sometimes, using once, few, many, or a class for an expanded clone.

v_call	j_call	clone_size	cdr3_aa
TRBV11-2	TRBJ1-2	few	ASSPTGLDFGYT
TRBV7-3	TRBJ2-2	-	ASSLLVTSSTGELF
TRBV7-9	TRBJ2-2	-	ASSGTGSNTGELF
TRBV7-2	TRBJ1-3	-	ASSSSGQGSGNTIY
TRBV11-2	TRBJ1-6	-	ASSLGTGPPLH
TRBV3-1/TRBV3-2	TRBJ1-4	once	ASSTRDDREAEKLF
TRBV10-3	TRBJ1-6	-	AISEGRDSNSPLH
TRBV12-3/TRBV12-4	TRBJ1-1	-	ASSPRGGTEAF
TRBV28	TRBJ1-6	-	ASSPPGTGSSSYNSPLH
TRBV5-6	TRBJ1-2	few	ASSLLGGDDYGYT
TRBV3-1/TRBV3-2	TRBJ1-3	-	ASSHTGGSLSGNTIY
TRBV7-3	TRBJ2-3	-	ASSSTGGADTQY
TRBV27	TRBJ2-5	-	ASSLSPGGYQETQY
TRBV28	TRBJ2-5	-	ASSLYPGLAETQY
TRBV5-1	TRBJ1-2	-	ASSLLTGPNYGYT
TRBV5-1	TRBJ2-1	-	ASSSSSGGADNEQF
TRBV2	TRBJ2-7	-	ASMGRGRNEQY
TRBV7-3	TRBJ2-7	-	ASSLHPGSSYEQY
TRBV28	TRBJ1-2	-	ASSLSLGGLGGYT
TRBV4-2	TRBJ2-7	-	ASSQALGQNYEQY
TRBV7-9	TRBJ2-1	-	ASSNRDYNEQF
TRBV7-9	TRBJ2-7	-	ASSTRLPGSEQY
TRBV28	TRBJ1-2	-	ASSLIRTGGGYGYT
TRBV6-6	TRBJ2-7	-	ASRSGQGYEQY
TRBV19	TRBJ1-1	-	ASSMTGSANTEAF
TRBV11-2	TRBJ2-5	-	ASSLAGAGVETQY
TRBV9	TRBJ1-4	-	ASSAQSATNEKLF
TRBV6-1	TRBJ2-3	-	ASSERSRGASTDTQY
TRBV28	TRBJ1-2	-	ASRGEGAFGGYT
TRBV5-4	TRBJ2-4	-	ASRPGGAGAKNIQY
TRBV24-1	TRBJ2-2	-	ATSDLGGGATGELF
TRBV6-5	TRBJ1-6	-	ASSTEGGAYSPLH
TRBV7-2	TRBJ2-1	-	ASSLSSSGVRDEQF
TRBV19	TRBJ1-5	-	ASIPRARVEGQPQH
TRBV7-8	TRBJ1-5	-	ASGQGAGIQPQH
TRBV12-3/TRBV12-4	TRBJ2-7	-	ASSPTGAEQY
TRBV5-1	TRBJ2-5	-	ASSLQGQSQETQY
TRBV4-2	TRBJ1-1	few	ASSTRPTGQPEAF
TRBV10-3	TRBJ1-2	-	AISDRGDYGYT
TRBV14	TRBJ1-1	-	ASSASRLARPEAF
TRBV9	TRBJ1-1	-	ASSVEGAGYTEAF
TRBV7-2	TRBJ2-3	-	ASSLASQGFQSTDTQY
TRBV11-3	TRBJ2-3	-	ASSLGRRPQGTDTQY
TRBV7-3	TRBJ1-2	-	ASSPGQGLDYGYT
TRBV4-2	TRBJ2-3	-	ASSQDSRTDTQY
TRBV19	TRBJ2-3	-	ASTPAAGASDTQY
TRBV28	TRBJ1-2	-	ASSVGGTLGGSYGYT
TRBV4-1	TRBJ2-1	once	ASSPPPGGGGNEQF
TRBV6-5	TRBJ1-3	-	ASSYGTGPAGNTIY
TRBV6-5	TRBJ2-7	-	ASSYRGTGTYEQY
TRBV30	TRBJ1-5	-	ACTTGGNQPQH